A single sample gave rise to the 14 T cell receptor beta chains below, sequenced in a study of response to subunit inactivated influenza vaccine (dated by TCRdb to between 2018 and 2020). Libraries were prepared through RT-PCR. TCRdb lists the instrument as Illumina HiSeq 2500. TCRdb took the public reads, trimmed them with fastp at Q25, ran MiXCR for clone calling and kept in-frame beta chains. Each entry merges the rows of one CDR3 protein and shows their most common DNA and genes. A total of 560,000 or so distinct CDR3 sequences appear in this sample, 6% to 9% of them only once. The top ten hold over 10% of the sample. The sequencing here drew on PBMCs from blood, taken 23 to 25 months after vaccination. Receptor source: a man between 50 and 69 years old who received an inactivated influenza vaccine. Donor details come from another sample of the same person, matched by shared clones.

The V call is TRBV4-2, the J call TRBJ2-2, with 11 bases matching TRBD2. Germline V gives CDR1 LGHNA, CDR2 YNFKEQ. This CDR3 region has 15 residues. Trimming removed 1 base from V and 5 bases from J; junction bases left unmatched: 0. CDR3 in DNA: TGTGCCAGCAGCCAAGCTAGCGGGAGGACCGGGGAGCTGTTTTTT. It codes for CASSQASGRTGELFF.

The V and J genes are TRBV28 and TRBJ2-5; D perhaps matches TRBD1 (7 bases). Trimming shortened V by 4 bases and J by 3 bases, and 9 bases separated the two germline ends. The CDR3 contains 13 residues. CDR1 is MDHEN, CDR2 SYDVKM, per germline. The CDR3 bases are TGTGCCAGCAGTTCCAGGGGGGAAGAGACCCAGTACTTC. Translating it yields CASSSRGEETQYF.

In its sample, this clonotype was seen many times. This chain links TRBV29-1 with TRBJ2-1; TRBD2 matches 8 bases. Trimming took 4 bases from V and 5 from J; bases not matched to a gene: 7. The CDR3 runs 14 residues. CDR1 and CDR2 from the germline V gene are SQVTM and ANQGSEA. CDR3 region: CSVGAGGPNNEQFF. In DNA, the CDR3 is TGCAGCGTTGGGGCGGGAGGACCCAACAATGAGCAGTTCTTC.

Only a few counts were recorded for this clonotype. The rearrangement joins TRBV20-1 to TRBJ2-3; D is undetermined. Germline-derived CDR1 and CDR2 are DFQATT and SNEGSKA (reference sequence). This CDR3 is built from 13 residues. V lost 4 bases and J 2 bases, leaving 10 bases between the germline ends. CDR3 in amino acids: CSAIGPSTDTQYF. The CDR3 DNA follows: TGCAGTGCTATAGGCCCTTCCACAGATACGCAGTATTTT.

This clonotype has at least ten counts. The chain employs TRBV5-1 and TRBJ2-3; D ambiguous. Germline V gives CDR1 SGHRS, CDR2 YFSETQ. The CDR3 loop spans 14 amino acids. V lost 3 bases, J lost 5 bases, and 13 bases lay in between. The CDR3 DNA sequence: TGCGCCAGCAGCTCCCGCATAGCTGGAGATACGCAGTATTTT. This translates into CASSSRIAGDTQYF.

This rearrangement joins TRBV30 to TRBJ1-2; TRBD1 matches 9 bases. The V gene's germline CDR1 is GTSNPN and CDR2 SVGIG (reference sequence). After removal of 3 bases from V and 7 bases from J, the junction contained 6 bases not matched to a gene. The CDR3 loop spans 13 amino acids. The CDR3 spells CAWSGGQGSGYTF. CDR3 in DNA: TGTGCCTGGAGCGGGGGACAGGGAAGTGGCTACACCTTC.

The table lists this clonotype with a few counts. This chain connects TRBV5-1 to TRBJ1-1; D gene uncertain. Trimming cost V 4 bases and J 0 bases, with 13 bases left between them. CDR3 length: 15 amino acids. Germline CDR1 and CDR2: SGHRS and YFSETQ. CDR3 amino acids: CASSPSPGLNTEAFF. The CDR3 DNA is TGCGCCAGCAGCCCCTCGCCAGGATTGAACACTGAAGCTTTCTTT.

In this sample, this clonotype turned up a few times. V gene TRBV7-2 combines with J gene TRBJ1-6; no firm D call. The CDR3 is made up of 15 amino acids. V lost 5 bases and J lost 7, with 15 bases in between. Germline loops: CDR1 SGHTA, CDR2 FQGNSA. Here the CDR3 reads CASSPQLVINSPLHF. The CDR3 DNA reads as TGTGCCAGCAGCCCCCAGTTGGTGATAAATTCACCCCTCCACTTT.

V and J are TRBV20-1 and TRBJ2-2; the match to TRBD2 covers 7 bases. V shed 2 bases and J 4 bases; nucleotides not matched to a gene: 4. The CDR3 spans 14 residues. Germline CDR1 reads DFQATT; CDR2 reads SNEGSKA (reference sequence). CDR3 in DNA: TGCAGTGCTAGAAGTCTAGCGGTCACCGGGGAGCTGTTTTTT. It codes for CSARSLAVTGELFF.

This clonotype was found a few times. This chain connects TRBV6-2 or TRBV6-3 to TRBJ1-3; D perhaps matches TRBD1 (6 bases). The length of the CDR3 is 16 residues. Trimming left V 2 bases short and J 2 bases short, with 13 bases between. Germline-derived CDR1 and CDR2 are MNHEY and SVGEGT. The CDR3 protein is CASSYRDRNPGNTIYF. The CDR3, as DNA: TGTGCCAGCAGTTACCGTGACAGGAATCCTGGAAACACCATATATTTT.

The chain employs TRBV9 and TRBJ2-6; D possibly matches TRBD1 or TRBD2 (5 bases each). The germline gives CDR1 SGDLS, CDR2 YYNGEE. The V gene lost 4 bases and the J gene lost 0 bases, with 8 bases spanning the gap. The CDR3 runs to 15 residues. The CDR3 sequence is CASSRDHSGANVLTF. The CDR3 DNA reads as TGTGCCAGCAGCCGGGACCACTCTGGGGCCAACGTCCTGACTTTC.

V gene TRBV20-1 combines with J gene TRBJ2-3; 9 nucleotides match TRBD2. Trimming removed 2 bases from V and 4 bases from J; junction bases left unmatched: 10. Germline V lookup: CDR1 DFQATT, CDR2 SNEGSKA (reference sequence). The CDR3 contains 16 residues. This CDR3 reads CSARLVAGVRADTQYF. The CDR3 nucleotides are TGCAGTGCTAGACTAGTAGCGGGAGTTAGGGCAGATACGCAGTATTTT.

This chain connects TRBV7-9 to TRBJ2-1, with no clear D. The CDR3 consists of 13 residues. Germline V gives CDR1 SEHNR, CDR2 FQNEAQ (reference sequence). V was pared by 2 bases and J by 6 bases, with 8 bases between. CDR3 DNA: TGTGCCAGCAGCTTATTCCCGAGCAATGAGCAGTTCTTC. It translates to CASSLFPSNEQFF.

The gene calls are TRBV3-1 and TRBJ2-4; D gene uncertain. This CDR3 comprises 14 residues. Looked up from germline, CDR1 is LGHDT and CDR2 is YNNKEL (reference sequence). Trimming shortened V by 8 bases and J by 0 bases, and 11 bases separated the two germline ends. In nucleotides, the CDR3 is TGTGCCAGCGGAACCCAGCTAGCCAAAAACATTCAGTACTTC. It translates to CASGTQLAKNIQYF.